This TCR beta chain comes out of a study of high-grade serous ovarian cancer treatment subgroups (dated by TCRdb to 2020 to 2022). In terms of the full investigation: On average, sequencing produced approximately 14,000 reads and 7,494 unique TCR beta rearrangements for each sample. TCR beta repertoires were profiled in patients with high-grade serous ovarian cancer who were grouped, under a laparoscopic triage algorithm, by complete gross resection or by neoadjuvant chemotherapy response. The cohort comprised roughly 30 patients: roughly 10 with no residual disease after primary surgery (R0), roughly 10 excellent NACT responders, and roughly 10 poor NACT responders. One primary tumor sample and two metastatic tumor samples were collected from each patient, for a total of 90 samples. General findings and caveats noted by the study authors: Because bulk tumor TCR sequencing provided no spatial information, insight into HGSC tumor complexity and diversity was limited. Repertoire similarity between tumors from the same patient ranged from roughly 0.11 to 0.8, while tumors from different patients showed almost no similarity. The TCR repertoire analyses centered on CDR3, and CDR1 and CDR2 were not analyzed. TCR clonal relatedness correlated positively with neoantigen level and, by trend, with copy number variation and mutation load from whole-genome sequencing.

Turning to this clone: Its binding antigen is unknown. Base qualities are not at hand, and no much larger clone is one base apart.

The CDR3 starts with the cysteine, ends with the phenylalanine, and has 17 residues. The kept DNA is CDR3 alone, 51 bases in frame from the first base. The germline V gene sets CDR1 to SGHTA and CDR2 to FQGNSA. V has 0 bases trimmed and J has 3 bases trimmed; junction bases matching no gene number 7. Collection of tumor samples took place before definitive surgery or chemotherapy. Genomic DNA was extracted by the MD Anderson Biospecimen Extraction Resource, and TCR sequencing was done by the MD Anderson Cancer Genomics Laboratory. The roughly 95 tumor samples underwent high-throughput TCR profiling with ImmunoSEQ. In the authors' own workflow: Richness (unique productive sequences), clonality, evenness and relatedness were included as repertoire diversity metrics, and similarity between samples was assessed with the Bhattacharyya coefficient. Conclusions stayed consistent in a sensitivity analysis that left out TCRs with fewer than two reads. What TCRdb holds here is the immuneACCESS table cut down to in-frame rearrangements. Part of the clones is not present; checked against another copy, under half of the missing clones reflect an unresolved V gene, and the others are unexplained. V and J calls and clone size follow that table, whereas D and trimming were derived from the DNA. This sample lists fewer than 2,000 clones; around 82% were detected once. 4% to 6% of the sample goes to the ten largest clones.

The chain uses TRBV7-2 and TRBJ1-2; 10 middle bases align to TRBD1. Sequencing was done on a sample of tumor tissue. This receptor was obtained from a human donor with high-grade serous ovarian cancer. The CDR3 reads as follows: CASSLALGQGDDYGYTF. The sequenced DNA: TGTGCCAGCAGCTTAGCCCTAGGACAGGGGGATGACTATGGCTACACCTTC.